The 18 T cell receptor beta chains below come from one sample, sequenced in a study. TCRdb reanalysed the 5' RACE reads using MiXCR and keeps one entry per CDR3 protein. This table holds about 57,000 distinct CDR3 sequences, more than 25% found once. The sample was tumor-infiltrating memory CD4+ T cells sorted from the breast tumor. Subset: memory CD4+ T cells, CD4+CD45RO+CD25-. Source of these receptors: a female donor with breast cancer.

This clonotype was detected a few times. The chain links TRBV4-1 to TRBJ2-1; TRBD2 matches 13 bases. This CDR3 has 17 amino acids. In germline, CDR1 is MGHRA, CDR2 YSYEKL. Trimming cost V 3 bases and J 7 bases; bases outside gene matches: 9. The CDR3 is CASSQKITTSGRNEQFF. The DNA for the CDR3 is TGCGCCAGCAGCCAGAAAATAACGACTAGCGGGAGGAATGAGCAGTTCTTC.

The chain links TRBV10-2 to TRBJ1-1; D perhaps matches TRBD1 (6 bases). The V end was cut by 5 bases, the J end by 7 bases, with 8 bases between. The germline V gene encodes CDR1 WSHSY and CDR2 SAAADI. The CDR3 is 11 residues long. The CDR3 is CASSQQGEAFF. Here the CDR3 DNA reads TGCGCCAGCAGTCAACAGGGTGAAGCTTTCTTT.

This clonotype has only a few counts. The chain combines TRBV29-1 with TRBJ2-7; no firm D call. Germline V gives CDR1 SQVTM, CDR2 ANQGSEA. The CDR3 totals 12 residues. V was pared by 3 bases and J by 5 bases, with 11 bases between. The CDR3 DNA reads as TGCAGCGTTGATGTTTTGGGCGACGAGCAGTACTTC. This codes for CSVDVLGDEQYF.

This rearrangement joins TRBV7-2 to TRBJ2-5, with D possibly TRBD1 on 5 matching bases. This CDR3 is built from 15 residues. Trimming left V 9 bases short and J 5 bases short, with 22 bases between. Germline V CDR1 and CDR2: SGHTA, FQGNSA. The CDR3 reads CASSTGGHLGETQYF. CDR3 nucleotides: TGTGCCAGTAGCACCGGCGGACACCTCGGGGAGACCCAGTACTTC.

The table lists this clonotype with a few counts. This chain uses TRBV2 with TRBJ1-2; a weak D match, TRBD1 (6 bases). This CDR3 region has 14 residues. The germline gives CDR1 SNHLY, CDR2 FYNNEI. V gave up 6 bases and J gave up 8 bases, with 19 bases separating them. The CDR3 loop reads CASRGGTPTSGYTF. The CDR3 nucleotides read TGTGCCAGCAGGGGTGGGACACCCACCTCCGGCTACACCTTC.

The CDR3 DNA is TGTGCCAGCAGCCAAGATGATTGGGGAGGCTACACCTTC. It translates to CASSQDDWGGYTF. This chain joins TRBV3-1 and TRBJ1-2; unclear D gene. CDR3 length equals 13 residues. The germline V and J ends were trimmed by 0 bases and 8 bases, with 10 bases remaining between them. CDR1 is LGHDT, CDR2 YNNKEL, per germline (reference sequence).

The rearrangement links TRBV7-2 to TRBJ2-2; 12 positions match TRBD2. There are 18 residues in the CDR3. Germline lookup yields CDR1 SGHTA and CDR2 FQGNSA. Unmatched junction bases numbered 8, after V lost 5 bases and J lost 1 base. The CDR3 nucleotides read TGTGCCAGCAGCCCTCCTCTGGGACTAGCGGGGAACACCGGGGAGCTGTTTTTT. This codes for CASSPPLGLAGNTGELFF.

Points on this clonotype: The junction shows a germline mismatch at one end, possibly a read error. This chain connects TRBV4-1 to TRBJ1-4; D remains ambiguous. Looked up from germline, CDR1 is MGHRA and CDR2 is YSYEKL. The CDR3 covers 13 residues. Here the CDR3 reads CASSRLPNEKLLF. The CDR3 DNA reads as TGCGCCAGCAGTCGCTTACCAAATGAAAAACTGCTTTTT.

The V call is TRBV6-6, the J call TRBJ1-2, with 7 bases fitting TRBD1. The J segment lost 1 base and the V segment lost 6 bases, leaving 14 bases of the junction unmatched. Germline V gives CDR1 MNHNY, CDR2 SVGAGI (reference sequence). This CDR3 contains 17 residues. CDR3 sequence (DNA): TGTGCCAGCAGCTTACTTTTAGGACAGGACTTTAACTATGGCTACACCTTC. This encodes CASSLLLGQDFNYGYTF.

The V gene is TRBV4-1, the J gene TRBJ2-1; no firm D call. Germline V lookup: CDR1 MGHRA, CDR2 YSYEKL. This CDR3 has 15 amino acids. Trimming stripped 4 bases from V and 2 bases from J, with 12 bases between. This chain's CDR3 is CASSPGTTAYNEQFF. The CDR3, as DNA: TGCGCCAGCAGCCCCGGTACCACTGCCTACAATGAGCAGTTCTTC.

There are a few counts of this clonotype. This chain connects TRBV4-3 to TRBJ1-5; no clear D gene. This CDR3 region has 16 residues. The germline V and J ends were trimmed by 0 bases and 3 bases, with 12 bases remaining between them. Germline assignment: CDR1 LGHNA and CDR2 YSLEER. For the CDR3, the DNA is TGCGCCAGCAGCCAAGATCGGGCTAGGTCCAATCAGCCCCAGCATTTT. Its translation is CASSQDRARSNQPQHF.

This chain connects TRBV7-2 to TRBJ2-1; TRBD1 is a possible D gene (5 bases). The germline gives CDR1 SGHTA, CDR2 FQGNSA. Trimming removed 5 bases at V and 11 bases at J, with 13 bases between. CDR3 length: 12 residues. The CDR3 region is CASSPTAFKQFF. The CDR3 bases are TGTGCCAGCAGCCCGACAGCCTTCAAGCAGTTCTTC. The entire variable domain, with the rest obtained from reference TRBV7-2 and TRBJ2-1, is as follows: GAGVSQSPSNKVTEKGKDVELRCDPISGHTALYWYRQSLGQGLEFLIYFQGNSAPDKSGLPSDRFSAERTGGSVSTLTIQRTQQEDSAVYLCASSPTAFKQFFGPGTRLTVL.

This chain uses TRBV20-1 with TRBJ2-6, with a weak D call TRBD2 (6 bases). CDR3 length: 15 residues. Germline lookup yields CDR1 DFQATT and CDR2 SNEGSKA (reference sequence). V was trimmed by 3 bases and J by 2 bases, leaving 11 bases between them. In nucleotides, the CDR3 is TGCAGTGCTAGTACGTGGGGGGCTGGGGCCAACGTCCTGACTTTC. Translation gives CSASTWGAGANVLTF.

This clonotype was seen ten or more times. The gene calls are TRBV6-5 and TRBJ1-5; tentative D call: TRBD1 (6 bases). The germline V gene has CDR1 MNHEY and CDR2 SVGAGI. The CDR3 totals 12 residues. Trimming removed 5 bases at V and 9 bases at J, with 11 bases between. The CDR3 region is CASSTGYSPQHF. The CDR3 DNA is TGTGCCAGCAGTACAGGGTACTCGCCCCAGCATTTT.

This clonotype showed up many times. The chain employs TRBV6-1 and TRBJ1-1; D perhaps matches TRBD1 (5 bases). The CDR3 consists of 14 residues. Germline-derived CDR1 and CDR2 are MNHNS and SASEGT. Trimming stripped 3 bases from V and 1 base from J, with 9 bases between. The CDR3 sequence is CASSERGANTEAFF. CDR3 bases: TGTGCCAGCAGTGAGAGGGGAGCGAACACTGAAGCTTTCTTT.

The chain uses TRBV10-3 and TRBJ1-5, with a possible D match to TRBD1 (5 bases). Trimming stripped 6 bases from V and 0 bases from J, with 15 bases between. The germline gives CDR1 ENHRY, CDR2 SYGVKD. CDR3 length: 16 residues. The DNA of the CDR3 is TGTGCCATCAGCCCGACGACAGAAACTAGCAATCAGCCCCAGCATTTT. Residues: CAISPTTETSNQPQHF.

The chain links TRBV7-2 to TRBJ2-1; no reliable D call. CDR1 and CDR2 from the germline V gene are SGHTA and FQGNSA. V was clipped by 2 bases and J by 6 bases, with 5 bases between them. The CDR3 covers 12 residues. The CDR3 here is CASSLLRNEQFF. The CDR3 DNA reads as TGTGCCAGCAGCTTACTACGCAATGAGCAGTTCTTC.

The chain uses TRBV7-9 and TRBJ1-4, with D uncertain. The CDR3 has 10 residues. Trimming took off 9 bases at V and 3 bases at J, with 2 bases between the two ends. Per germline, CDR1 SEHNR and CDR2 FQNEAQ (reference sequence). CDR3 sequence (DNA): TGTGCCAGTTCTAATGAAAAACTGTTTTTT. Translating it yields CASSNEKLFF. Supplemented by reference TRBV7-9 and TRBJ1-4, the full variable domain reads DTGVSQNPRHKITKRGQNVTFRCDPISEHNRLYWYRQTLGQGPEFLTYFQNEAQLEKSRLLSDRFSAERPKGSFSTLEIQRTEQGDSAMYLCASSNEKLFFGSGTQLSVL.